Each of the 15 T cell receptor beta chains below was sequenced from the same sample in a study of cytomegalovirus exposure and HLA in healthy donors. In the PCR, 60 Vbeta and 13 Jbeta primers were used. Data came from immunoSEQ multiplex PCR; TCRdb stores just in-frame clones and leaves some out. The data contain some 120,000 clones, 65% to 80% of them singletons. The sample was PBMCs. These receptors came from a woman aged 60-75 years in good health and CMV-seropositive.

The chain employs TRBV9 and TRBJ2-3, with 9 bases fitting TRBD2. This CDR3 region has 19 residues. The J segment lost 2 bases and the V segment lost 3 bases, leaving 16 bases of the junction unmatched. Germline-derived CDR1 and CDR2 are SGDLS and YYNGEE. CDR3 in DNA: TGTGCCAGCAGCGACACCGCTAGCGGGATCTCCAGTTACACAGATACGCAGTATTTT. Its translation is CASSDTASGISSYTDTQYF.

This chain joins TRBV19 and TRBJ1-2, with 9 bases matching TRBD1. The junction had 6 bases not matched to a gene; V was cut back by 3 bases and J by 4 bases. The germline gives CDR1 LNHDA, CDR2 SQIVND (reference sequence). The CDR3 length is 15 residues. As DNA, the CDR3 is TGTGCCAGTAGTATGGGACAGGGTTGGAGCTATGGCTACACCTTC. It codes for CASSMGQGWSYGYTF. Based on the CDR3 plus reference TRBV19 and TRBJ1-2, the full variable domain is DGGITQSPKYLFRKEGQNVTLSCEQNLNHDAMYWYRQDPGQGLRLIYYSQIVNDFQKGDIAEGYSVSREKKESFPLTVTSAQKNPTAFYLCASSMGQGWSYGYTFGSGTRLTVV.

The chain links TRBV7-9 to TRBJ1-4; D perhaps matches TRBD1 (5 bases). Germline values: CDR1 SEHNR, CDR2 FQNEAQ (reference sequence). The CDR3 length is 13 residues. V dropped 3 bases and J dropped 8 bases, with 10 bases sitting between them. The CDR3 coding sequence is TGTGCCAGCAGCTTGGGGGGGGTCGAAAAACTGTTTTTT. Protein product: CASSLGGVEKLFF.

V is TRBV7-2 and J is TRBJ1-5; weak D call: TRBD1 (5 bases). The ends were cut back, 6 bases at V and 3 bases at J, with 12 bases in the middle. From germline, CDR1 is SGHTA and CDR2 FQGNSA. This CDR3 has 14 amino acids. In DNA form, the CDR3 reads TGTGCCAGCAGTACCGGACACAACAATCAGCCCCAGCATTTT. As protein: CASSTGHNNQPQHF.

The gene calls are TRBV9 and TRBJ2-2, with 7 bases that match TRBD2. Germline CDR1 SGDLS, CDR2 YYNGEE. The CDR3 loop spans 14 amino acids. V was clipped by 5 bases and J by 2 bases; unmatched bases: 3. Written as DNA, the CDR3 is TGTGCCAGCAGAGCGGGAAGTAACACCGGGGAGCTGTTTTTT. Its translation is CASRAGSNTGELFF.

This chain joins TRBV6-4 and TRBJ2-6; possibly TRBD2 for D (6 bases). V was cut by 0 bases and J by 0 bases, with 6 bases left in between. The CDR3 loop spans 16 amino acids. Germline V gene lookup returns CDR1 MRHNA and CDR2 SNTAGT. CDR3 coding DNA: TGTGCCAGCAGTGACTCTAGCGGCTCTGGGGCCAACGTCCTGACTTTC. Residues: CASSDSSGSGANVLTF.

This chain joins TRBV5-4 and TRBJ1-4; TRBD1 matches at 7 bases. V shed 0 bases, J shed 0 bases, and the junction held 8 bases outside the gene matches. Looked up from germline, CDR1 is SGHNT and CDR2 is YYREEE (reference sequence). The CDR3 spans 18 residues. This CDR3 reads CASSLGTGESATNEKLFF. CDR3 DNA sequence: TGTGCCAGCAGCTTGGGCACAGGGGAGTCGGCAACTAATGAAAAACTGTTTTTT.

CDR3 sequence reads: CASSPRTVAYEQYF. The CDR3 coding sequence is TGTGCCAGCAGCCCACGGACAGTGGCCTACGAGCAGTACTTC. The chain combines TRBV2 with TRBJ2-7; D may be TRBD1 (6 bases). CDR1 and CDR2 from the germline V gene are SNHLY and FYNNEI. V lost 6 bases to trimming and J lost 2 bases, with 14 bases between them. The CDR3 has 14 residues.

V gene TRBV5-8 combines with J gene TRBJ2-7; D might be TRBD2 (5 bases). This CDR3 has 15 amino acids. V was shortened by 0 bases and J by 5 bases, with 15 bases between the two germline ends. The germline V gene encodes CDR1 SGHTS and CDR2 YDEGEE. The CDR3 DNA reads as TGTGCCAGCAGCTTGGCTTCCCTAGCCAACAACGAGCAGTACTTC. Encoded protein: CASSLASLANNEQYF.

CDR3 DNA sequence: TGTGCCAGTAGCCCCGGGGAGGGGGGAGTCGGTGGCTACACCTTC. Translation gives CASSPGEGGVGGYTF. The chain employs TRBV19 and TRBJ1-2; tentatively, D is TRBD1 (6 bases). The CDR3 is made up of 15 amino acids. Trimming removed 6 bases at V and 7 bases at J, with 21 bases between. CDR1 LNHDA and CDR2 SQIVND come from the germline V gene (reference sequence).

The V gene is TRBV7-2, the J gene TRBJ1-5, with D unresolved. Germline V gene lookup returns CDR1 SGHTA and CDR2 FQGNSA. This CDR3 comprises 13 residues. The V gene lost 3 bases and the J gene lost 3 bases, with 6 bases spanning the gap. CDR3 region: CASSFRDNQPQHF. CDR3 sequence (DNA): TGTGCCAGCAGCTTTCGAGACAATCAGCCCCAGCATTTT.

This sequence joins TRBV6-5 and TRBJ1-4; 7 positions match TRBD1. CDR1 and CDR2 (germline): MNHEY, SVGAGI. The CDR3 contains 14 residues. V lost 6 bases, J lost 3 bases, and 4 bases stayed unmatched. The CDR3: CASRSTGPNEKLFF. CDR3 in DNA: TGTGCCAGCAGGTCGACAGGGCCTAATGAAAAACTGTTTTTT.

The V and J genes are TRBV11-1 and TRBJ2-1; no definite D call. This CDR3 comprises 15 residues. CDR1 is SGHAT, CDR2 FQDESV, per germline (reference sequence). Deletions cut 3 bases from V and 3 bases from J, with 12 bases between. The chain's CDR3 is CASSLSTPLYNEQFF. CDR3 nucleotide sequence: TGTGCCAGCAGCTTGTCTACCCCCCTCTACAATGAGCAGTTCTTC.

The chain employs TRBV5-1 and TRBJ1-2; D perhaps matches TRBD1 (6 bases). Trimming removed 0 bases at V and 2 bases at J, with 11 bases between. Germline CDR1 and CDR2: SGHRS and YFSETQ. The CDR3 runs to 15 residues. The CDR3: CASSLDAGTNYGYTF. The CDR3 DNA is TGCGCCAGCAGCTTGGACGCAGGGACAAACTATGGCTACACCTTC.

V usage is TRBV28 and J usage is TRBJ2-1; D gene unclear. V shed 3 bases and J shed 6 bases, with 6 bases lying between them. Germline V lookup: CDR1 MDHEN, CDR2 SYDVKM. This CDR3 contains 12 residues. CDR3 nucleotide sequence: TGTGCCAGCAGTTTCCTCGGCAATGAGCAGTTCTTC. Translated, it gives CASSFLGNEQFF.